This TCR beta chain is drawn from a study of radiotherapy plus CTLA-4 blockade in lung cancer. The overall study: Across the patients, objective responses occurred in about 19%, and disease control in around 31%.

Germline V gene lookup returns CDR1 GTSNPN and CDR2 SVGIG (reference sequence). The ends lost 1 base at V and 3 bases at J; junction bases unmatched: 3. There are 14 residues in the CDR3. A remark on this clone: No antigen is known for it.

Overall study results and limits: Early clone dynamics of blood T cells, plus interferon-beta, reportedly predicted response best. In blood, TCR clones derived from the tumor expanded after radiotherapy plus ipilimumab.

Clones were sequenced by immunoSEQ multiplex PCR, and TCRdb holds only the in-frame ones, with some missing. Of some 66,000 clones listed, approximately 80% are singletons. The sample in question was peripheral blood, obtained from a patient treated with radiotherapy plus ipilimumab. The TCR was taken from a human donor with non-small cell lung cancer who had a partial response to radiotherapy plus ipilimumab. V usage is TRBV30 and J usage is TRBJ2-7; TRBD1 matches 10 bases. The CDR3 is CAWSGTGGLYEQYF. CDR3 in DNA: TGTGCCTGGAGTGGGACAGGGGGACTCTACGAGCAGTACTTC.